These 6 T cell receptor beta chains came from one sample sequenced in a study of T cell repertoires in ileal Crohn's disease (dated by TCRdb to between 2018 and 2020). Library prep was done by the immunoSEQ multiplex PCR assay. Held by TCRdb, this immuneACCESS table contains in-frame sequences only and omits some clones. Under half of the omission traces to an unresolved V gene where checked; the cause of the rest is unknown. The sample contains approximately 2,000 clones, approximately 78% of them found a single time. The top ten constitute roughly 10% of the sample. The sample comprised ileal tissue. These TCRs come from an adult with Crohn's disease.

To note about this clone: At the DNA level, this CDR3 is encoded by other sequences in the same sample as well. V gene TRBV18 combines with J gene TRBJ1-1; D is possibly TRBD1 (5 bases). Germline CDR1 is KGHSH and CDR2 is LQKENI. The CDR3 runs 13 residues. Trimming removed 6 bases at V and 5 bases at J, with 13 bases between. The CDR3 DNA is TGTGCCAGCTCGCCAGGGAGAGGGACTGAAGCTTTCTTT. Translation: CASSPGRGTEAFF.

The genes are TRBV10-1 and TRBJ2-2; tentative D call: TRBD2 (6 bases). Germline V gives CDR1 WNHNN, CDR2 SYGVQD (reference sequence). This CDR3 is built from 13 residues. Trimming shortened V by 7 bases and J by 4 bases, and 10 bases separated the two germline ends. CDR3 DNA sequence: TGCGCCAGCAAACCGGGGGTCACCGGGGAGCTGTTTTTT. Translation gives CASKPGVTGELFF.

This clone was picked up a small number of times. This sequence joins TRBV10-2 and TRBJ2-7, with a weak D call TRBD1 (6 bases). This CDR3 has 14 residues. Germline CDR1 and CDR2: WSHSY and SAAADI. The ends were cut back, 3 bases at V and 0 bases at J, with 9 bases in the middle. The CDR3 spells CASSDGGASYEQYF. In DNA form, the CDR3 reads TGCGCCAGCAGTGATGGGGGCGCCTCCTACGAGCAGTACTTC.

This clone was observed a single time. The chain has TRBV28 and TRBJ2-7; tentatively, D is TRBD1 (6 bases). The V end was cut by 3 bases, the J end by 10 bases, with 16 bases between. This CDR3 has 13 amino acids. In germline, CDR1 is MDHEN, CDR2 SYDVKM. CDR3 nucleotide sequence: TGTGCCAGCAGTTTCGTATATCTACAGGGTCAGTACTTC. As protein: CASSFVYLQGQYF.

The chain uses TRBV5-5 and TRBJ1-5; weak D call: TRBD1 (6 bases). CDR1 and CDR2 (germline): SGHKS, YYEKEE (reference sequence). The CDR3 extends over 14 amino acids. Trimming removed 1 base from V and 7 bases from J, with 12 bases in between. CDR3 sequence (DNA): TGTGCCAGCAGCTTGAAAGGGGGAACGCAGCCCCAGCATTTT. Translating it yields CASSLKGGTQPQHF.

This chain connects TRBV6-5 to TRBJ1-1, with a weak D call TRBD1 (6 bases). The CDR3 covers 14 residues. Germline values: CDR1 MNHEY, CDR2 SVGAGI. V gave up 4 bases and J gave up 3 bases, with 12 bases separating them. The CDR3 nucleotides read TGTGCCAGCAGTTTCGGACAGTTTCACACTGAAGCTTTCTTT. Translated, it gives CASSFGQFHTEAFF.